This T cell receptor (beta chain) came from a study of shared clonotypes between healthy human individuals. Profiling relied on immunoSEQ multiplex PCR, and the TCRdb table lists in-frame clones only, not all of them. The data show 2,500,000 or so clones, 85% to 95% seen once. Germline V gives CDR1 MNHNY, CDR2 SVGAGI (reference sequence). This CDR3 is built from 15 residues. V was shortened by 2 bases and J by 0 bases, with 10 bases between the two germline ends. The source is a man aged 18 to 30 in good health. Some clones in this sample may be carry-over from other donors' samples. This chain connects TRBV6-6 to TRBJ1-2, with a tentative D call TRBD1 (5 bases). What was sequenced was naive CD4+ T cells from PBMCs. Subset in this sample: CD45RA+ positively selected. CDR3 DNA sequence: TGTGCCAGCAGTTACCAGGGCCCCTCTAACTATGGCTACACCTTC. It encodes CASSYQGPSNYGYTF.